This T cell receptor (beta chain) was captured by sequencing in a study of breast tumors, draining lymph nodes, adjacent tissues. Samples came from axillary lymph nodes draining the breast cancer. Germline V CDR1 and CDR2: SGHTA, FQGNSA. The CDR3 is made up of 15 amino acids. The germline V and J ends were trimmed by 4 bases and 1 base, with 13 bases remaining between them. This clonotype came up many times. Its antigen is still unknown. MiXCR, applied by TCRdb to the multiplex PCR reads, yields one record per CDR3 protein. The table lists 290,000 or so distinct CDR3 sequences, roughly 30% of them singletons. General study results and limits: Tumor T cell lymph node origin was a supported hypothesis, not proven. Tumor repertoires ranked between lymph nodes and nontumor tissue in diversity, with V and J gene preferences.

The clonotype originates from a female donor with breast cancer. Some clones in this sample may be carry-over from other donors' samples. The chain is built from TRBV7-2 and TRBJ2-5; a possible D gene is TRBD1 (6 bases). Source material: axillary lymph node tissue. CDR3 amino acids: CASSSGQTLQETQYF. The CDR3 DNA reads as TGTGCCAGCAGCTCCGGACAGACCCTCCAAGAGACCCAGTACTTC. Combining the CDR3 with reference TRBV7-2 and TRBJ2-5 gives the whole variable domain GAGVSQSPSNKVTEKGKDVELRCDPISGHTALYWYRQSLGQGLEFLIYFQGNSAPDKSGLPSDRFSAERTGGSVSTLTIQRTQQEDSAVYLCASSSGQTLQETQYFGPGTRLLVL.